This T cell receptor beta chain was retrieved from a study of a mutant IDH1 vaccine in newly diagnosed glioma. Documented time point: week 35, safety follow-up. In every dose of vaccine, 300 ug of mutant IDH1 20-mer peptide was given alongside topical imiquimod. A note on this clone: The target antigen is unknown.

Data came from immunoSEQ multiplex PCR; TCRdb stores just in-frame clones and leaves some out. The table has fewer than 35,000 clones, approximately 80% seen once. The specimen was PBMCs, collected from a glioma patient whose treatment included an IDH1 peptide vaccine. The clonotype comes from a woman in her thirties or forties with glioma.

CDR3 in DNA: TGTGCCAGTAGAACCGGGGCTGGGGGTACGCAGTATTTT. Encoded protein: CASRTGAGGTQYF. The chain is built from TRBV19 and TRBJ2-3; D could derive from TRBD1 or TRBD2 (5 bases each). The V gene's germline CDR1 is LNHDA and CDR2 SQIVND (reference sequence). The CDR3 has 13 amino acids. The V gene lost 6 bases and the J gene lost 8 bases, with 15 bases spanning the gap.